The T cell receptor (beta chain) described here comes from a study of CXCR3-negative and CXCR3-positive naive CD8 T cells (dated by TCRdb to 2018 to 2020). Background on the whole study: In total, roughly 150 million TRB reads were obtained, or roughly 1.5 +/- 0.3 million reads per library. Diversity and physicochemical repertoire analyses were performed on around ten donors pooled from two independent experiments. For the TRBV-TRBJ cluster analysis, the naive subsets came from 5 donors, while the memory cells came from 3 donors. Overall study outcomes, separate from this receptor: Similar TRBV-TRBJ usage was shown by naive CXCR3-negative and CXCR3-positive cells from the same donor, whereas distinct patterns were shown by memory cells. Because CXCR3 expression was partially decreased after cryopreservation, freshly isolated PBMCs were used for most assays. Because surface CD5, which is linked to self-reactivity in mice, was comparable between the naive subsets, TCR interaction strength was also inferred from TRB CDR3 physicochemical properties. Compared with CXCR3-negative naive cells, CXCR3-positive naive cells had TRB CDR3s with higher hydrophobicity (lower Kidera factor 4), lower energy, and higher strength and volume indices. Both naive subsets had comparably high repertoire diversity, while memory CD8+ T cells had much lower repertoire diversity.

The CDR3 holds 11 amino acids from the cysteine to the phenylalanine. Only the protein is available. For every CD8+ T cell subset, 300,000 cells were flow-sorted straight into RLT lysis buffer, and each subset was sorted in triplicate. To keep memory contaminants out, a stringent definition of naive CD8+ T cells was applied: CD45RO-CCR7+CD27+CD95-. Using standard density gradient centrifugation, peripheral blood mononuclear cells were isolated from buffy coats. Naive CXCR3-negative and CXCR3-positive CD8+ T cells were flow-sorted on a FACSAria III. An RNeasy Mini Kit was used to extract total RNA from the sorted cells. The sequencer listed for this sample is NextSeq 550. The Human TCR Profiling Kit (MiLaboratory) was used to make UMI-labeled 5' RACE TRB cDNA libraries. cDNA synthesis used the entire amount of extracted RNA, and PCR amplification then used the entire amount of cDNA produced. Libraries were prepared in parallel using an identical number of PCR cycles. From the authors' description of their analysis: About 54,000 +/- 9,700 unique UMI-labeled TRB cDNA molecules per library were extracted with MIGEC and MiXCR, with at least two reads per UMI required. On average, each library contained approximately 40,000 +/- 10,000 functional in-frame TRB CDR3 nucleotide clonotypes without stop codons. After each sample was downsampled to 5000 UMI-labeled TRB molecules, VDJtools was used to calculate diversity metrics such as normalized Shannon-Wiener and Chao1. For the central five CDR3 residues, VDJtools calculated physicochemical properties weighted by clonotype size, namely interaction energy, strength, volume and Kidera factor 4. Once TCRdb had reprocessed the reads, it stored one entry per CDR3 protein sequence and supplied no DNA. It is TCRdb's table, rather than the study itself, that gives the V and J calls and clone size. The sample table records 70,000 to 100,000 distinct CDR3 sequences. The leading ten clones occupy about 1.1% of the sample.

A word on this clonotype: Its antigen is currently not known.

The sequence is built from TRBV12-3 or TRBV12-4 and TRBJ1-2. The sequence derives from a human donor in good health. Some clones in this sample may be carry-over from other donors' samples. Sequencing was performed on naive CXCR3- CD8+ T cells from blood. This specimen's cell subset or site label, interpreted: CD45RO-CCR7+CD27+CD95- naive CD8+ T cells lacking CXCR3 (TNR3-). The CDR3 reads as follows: CASSGGDGYTF.